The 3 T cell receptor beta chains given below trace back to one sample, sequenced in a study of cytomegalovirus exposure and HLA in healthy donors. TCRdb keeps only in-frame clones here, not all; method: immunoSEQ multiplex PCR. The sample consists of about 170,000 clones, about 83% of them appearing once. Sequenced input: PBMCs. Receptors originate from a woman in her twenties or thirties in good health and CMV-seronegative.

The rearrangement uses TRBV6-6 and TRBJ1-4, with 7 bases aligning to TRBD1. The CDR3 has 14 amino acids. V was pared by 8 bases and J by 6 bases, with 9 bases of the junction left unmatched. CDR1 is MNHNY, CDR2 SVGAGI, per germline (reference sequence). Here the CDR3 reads CASVGAGGYEKLFF. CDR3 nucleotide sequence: TGTGCCAGCGTAGGGGCAGGGGGGTATGAAAAACTGTTTTTT.

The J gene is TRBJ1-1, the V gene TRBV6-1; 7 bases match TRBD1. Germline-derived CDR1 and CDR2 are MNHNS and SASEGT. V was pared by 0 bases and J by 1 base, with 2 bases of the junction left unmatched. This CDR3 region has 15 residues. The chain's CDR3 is CASSEARTGNTEAFF. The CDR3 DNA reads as TGTGCCAGCAGTGAAGCAAGGACAGGGAACACTGAAGCTTTCTTT.

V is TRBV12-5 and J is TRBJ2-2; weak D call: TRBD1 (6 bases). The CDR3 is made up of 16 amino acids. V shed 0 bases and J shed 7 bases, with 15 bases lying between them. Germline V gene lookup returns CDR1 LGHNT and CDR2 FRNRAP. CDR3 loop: CASGLVPGGMGGELFF. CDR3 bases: TGTGCTAGTGGTTTGGTACCTGGGGGCATGGGCGGGGAGCTGTTTTTT. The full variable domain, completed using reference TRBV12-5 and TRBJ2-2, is DARVTQTPRHKVTEMGQEVTMRCQPILGHNTVFWYRQTMMQGLELLAYFRNRAPLDDSGMPKDRFSAEMPDATLATLKIQPSEPRDSAVYFCASGLVPGGMGGELFFGEGSRLTVL.